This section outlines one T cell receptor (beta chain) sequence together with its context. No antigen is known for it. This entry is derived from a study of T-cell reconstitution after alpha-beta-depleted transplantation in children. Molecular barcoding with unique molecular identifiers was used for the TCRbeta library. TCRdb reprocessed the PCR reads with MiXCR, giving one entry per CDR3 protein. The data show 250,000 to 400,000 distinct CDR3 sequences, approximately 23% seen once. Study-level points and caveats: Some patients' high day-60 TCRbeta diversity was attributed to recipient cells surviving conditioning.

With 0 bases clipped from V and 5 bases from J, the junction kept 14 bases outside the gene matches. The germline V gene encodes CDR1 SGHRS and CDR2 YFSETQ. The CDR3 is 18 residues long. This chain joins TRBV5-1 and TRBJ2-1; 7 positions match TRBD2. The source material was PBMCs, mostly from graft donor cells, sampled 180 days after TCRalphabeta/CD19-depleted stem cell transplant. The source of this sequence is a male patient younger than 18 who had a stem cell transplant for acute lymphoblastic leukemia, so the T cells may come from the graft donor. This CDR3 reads CASSLERWLAAHNNEQFF. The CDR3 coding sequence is TGCGCCAGCAGCTTGGAAAGGTGGCTAGCGGCCCACAACAATGAGCAGTTCTTC.